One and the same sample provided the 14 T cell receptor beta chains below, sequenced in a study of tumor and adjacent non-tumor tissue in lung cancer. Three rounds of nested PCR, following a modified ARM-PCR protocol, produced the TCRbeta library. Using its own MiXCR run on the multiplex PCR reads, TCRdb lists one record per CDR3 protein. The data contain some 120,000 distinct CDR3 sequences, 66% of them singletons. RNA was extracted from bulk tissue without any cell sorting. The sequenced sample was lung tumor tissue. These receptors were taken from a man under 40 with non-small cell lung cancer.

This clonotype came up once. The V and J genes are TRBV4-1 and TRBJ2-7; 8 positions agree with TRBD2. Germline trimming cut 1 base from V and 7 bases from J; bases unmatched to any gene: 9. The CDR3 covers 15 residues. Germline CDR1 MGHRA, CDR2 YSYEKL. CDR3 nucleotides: TGCGCCAGCAGCCAAGTGGGACTAGGGGTCCTGGAGCAGTACTTC. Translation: CASSQVGLGVLEQYF.

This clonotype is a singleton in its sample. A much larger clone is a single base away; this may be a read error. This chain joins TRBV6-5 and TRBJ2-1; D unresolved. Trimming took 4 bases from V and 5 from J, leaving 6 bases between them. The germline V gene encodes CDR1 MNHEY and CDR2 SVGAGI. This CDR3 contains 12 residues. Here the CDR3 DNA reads TGTGCCAGCAGTTCCCGGAACAATGAGCAGTTCTTC. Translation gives CASSSRNNEQFF.

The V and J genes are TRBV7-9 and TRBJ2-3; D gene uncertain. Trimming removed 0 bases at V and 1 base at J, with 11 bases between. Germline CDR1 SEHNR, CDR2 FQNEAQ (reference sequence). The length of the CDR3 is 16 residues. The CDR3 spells CASSLAVSLRTDTQYF. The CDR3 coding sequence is TGTGCCAGCAGCTTAGCGGTTAGCCTCCGCACAGATACGCAGTATTTT. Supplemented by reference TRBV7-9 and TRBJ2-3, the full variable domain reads DTGVSQNPRHKITKRGQNVTFRCDPISEHNRLYWYRQTLGQGPEFLTYFQNEAQLEKSRLLSDRFSAERPKGSFSTLEIQRTEQGDSAMYLCASSLAVSLRTDTQYFGPGTRLTVL.

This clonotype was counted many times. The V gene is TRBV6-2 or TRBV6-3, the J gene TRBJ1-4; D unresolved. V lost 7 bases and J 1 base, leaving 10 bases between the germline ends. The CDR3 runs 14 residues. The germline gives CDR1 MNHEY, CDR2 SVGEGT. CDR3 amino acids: CASNRGITNEKLFF. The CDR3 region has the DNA TGTGCCAGCAACAGAGGGATAACTAATGAAAAACTGTTTTTT.

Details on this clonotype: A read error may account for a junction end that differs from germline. The CDR3 bases are TGTGCCAGCGGCTCCCGAGACGAGCAGCCCCAGCTTTTT. Protein sequence: CASGSRDEQPQLF. The genes are TRBV12-3 or TRBV12-4 and TRBJ1-5; unclear D gene. This CDR3 is built from 13 residues.

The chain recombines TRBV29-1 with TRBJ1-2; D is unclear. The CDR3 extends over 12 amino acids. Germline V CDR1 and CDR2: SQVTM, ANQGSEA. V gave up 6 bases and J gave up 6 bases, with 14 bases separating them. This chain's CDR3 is CSVGRMGNGYTF. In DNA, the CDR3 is TGCAGCGTCGGCCGCATGGGGAATGGCTACACCTTC.

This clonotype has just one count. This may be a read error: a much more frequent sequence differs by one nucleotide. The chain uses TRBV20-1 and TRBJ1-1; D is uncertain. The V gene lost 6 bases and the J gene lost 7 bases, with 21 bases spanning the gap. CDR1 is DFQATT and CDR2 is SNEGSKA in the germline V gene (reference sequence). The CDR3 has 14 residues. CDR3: CSATHTGLEYEAFF. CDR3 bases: TGCAGTGCCACCCACACGGGCCTGGAGTATGAAGCTTTCTTT.

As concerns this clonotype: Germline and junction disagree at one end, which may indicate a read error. The CDR3 bases are TGTGCCAGCAGCTTAGCCGTCGGGGTTGTCACCGATACGCGGTATTTT. Its protein is CASSLAVGVVTDTRYF. The genes are TRBV11-2 and TRBJ2-3; possible D gene TRBD2, 5 bases. This CDR3 has 16 amino acids. The germline V gene has CDR1 SGHAT and CDR2 FQNNGV. The variable domain in full, completed from reference TRBV11-2 and TRBJ2-3, reads EAGVAQSPRYKIIEKRQSVAFWCNPISGHATLYWYQQILGQGPKLLIQFQNNGVVDDSQLPKDRFSAERLKGVDSTLKIQPAKLEDSAVYLCASSLAVGVVTDTRYFGPGTRLTVL.

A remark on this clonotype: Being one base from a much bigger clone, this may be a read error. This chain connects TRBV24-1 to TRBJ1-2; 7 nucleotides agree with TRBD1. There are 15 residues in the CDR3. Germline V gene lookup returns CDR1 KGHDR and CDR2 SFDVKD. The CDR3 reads CATNDPSGGQIFFTF. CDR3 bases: TGTGCCACCAATGATCCCTCGGGGGGACAGATCTTCTTCACCTTC.

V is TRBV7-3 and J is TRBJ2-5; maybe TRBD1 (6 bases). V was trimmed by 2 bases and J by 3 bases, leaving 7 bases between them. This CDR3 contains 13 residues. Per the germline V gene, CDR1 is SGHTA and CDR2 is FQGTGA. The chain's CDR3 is CASSLSGEETQYF. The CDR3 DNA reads TGTGCCAGCAGCTTATCAGGGGAAGAGACCCAGTACTTC.

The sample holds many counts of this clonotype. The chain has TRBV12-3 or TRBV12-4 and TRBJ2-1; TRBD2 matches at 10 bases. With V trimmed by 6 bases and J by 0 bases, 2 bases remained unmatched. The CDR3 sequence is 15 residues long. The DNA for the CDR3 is TGTGCCAGCAGATCTAGCGGGAGCTCCTACAATGAGCAGTTCTTC. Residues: CASRSSGSSYNEQFF.

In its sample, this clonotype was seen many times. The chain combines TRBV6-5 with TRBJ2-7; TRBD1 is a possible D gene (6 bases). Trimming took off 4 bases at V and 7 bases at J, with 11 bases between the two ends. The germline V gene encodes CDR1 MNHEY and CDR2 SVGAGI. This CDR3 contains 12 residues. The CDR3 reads CASSSGHGEQYF. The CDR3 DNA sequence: TGTGCCAGCAGTTCGGGACATGGAGAGCAGTACTTC.

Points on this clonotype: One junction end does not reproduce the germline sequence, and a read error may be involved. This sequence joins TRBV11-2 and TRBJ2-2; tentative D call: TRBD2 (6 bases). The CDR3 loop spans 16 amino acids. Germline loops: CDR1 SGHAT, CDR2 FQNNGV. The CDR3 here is CASSPRIGLNTGGLFF. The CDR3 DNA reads TGTGCCAGCAGCCCTCGGATAGGACTAAACACCGGGGGGCTGTTTTTT.

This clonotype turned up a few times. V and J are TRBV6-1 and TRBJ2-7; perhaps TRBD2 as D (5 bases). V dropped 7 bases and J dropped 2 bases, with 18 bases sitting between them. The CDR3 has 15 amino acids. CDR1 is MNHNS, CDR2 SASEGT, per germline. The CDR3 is CASTSPERAAYEQYF. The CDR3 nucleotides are TGTGCCAGCACCTCCCCGGAGAGGGCTGCCTACGAGCAGTACTTC.